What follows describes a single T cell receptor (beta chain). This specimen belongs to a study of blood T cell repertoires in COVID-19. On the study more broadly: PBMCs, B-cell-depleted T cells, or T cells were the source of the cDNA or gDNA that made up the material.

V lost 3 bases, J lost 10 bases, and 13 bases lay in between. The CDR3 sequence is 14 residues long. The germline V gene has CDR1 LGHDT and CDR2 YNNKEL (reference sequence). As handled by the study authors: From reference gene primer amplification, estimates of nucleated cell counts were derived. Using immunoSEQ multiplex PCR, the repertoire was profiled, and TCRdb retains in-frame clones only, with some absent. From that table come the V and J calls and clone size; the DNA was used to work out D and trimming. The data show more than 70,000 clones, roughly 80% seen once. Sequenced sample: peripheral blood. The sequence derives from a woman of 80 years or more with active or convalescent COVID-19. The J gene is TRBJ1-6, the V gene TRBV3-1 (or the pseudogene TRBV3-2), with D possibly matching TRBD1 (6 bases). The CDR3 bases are TGTGCCAGCAGCCACGACAGGATTCGGTCACCCCTCCACTTT. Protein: CASSHDRIRSPLHF.